This T cell receptor (beta chain) was observed in a study of CD8+ T cells in alopecia areata. The sample's treatment: oral pan-JAK inhibitor, 5-10 mg twice daily. Sequencing used cDNA as its template, made by extracting RNA and reverse transcribing it. Profiled with immunoSEQ multiplex PCR; TCRdb holds only in-frame clones, not every one. The sample shows more than 95,000 clones, around 84% of them seen only once. The CDR3 extends over 13 amino acids. The V and J ends lost 0 bases and 6 bases respectively, with 9 bases between them. Germline V gene data show CDR1 as KGHSH and CDR2 as LQKENI. The receptor was derived from a human donor with alopecia areata. The chain has TRBV18 and TRBJ2-7; possible D gene TRBD1, 6 bases. Sequences were derived from CD8+ T cells sorted from blood, sampled at approximately week 30, from a patient treated with tofacitinib. This CDR3 is CASSPPQGGEQYF. In DNA form, the CDR3 reads TGTGCCAGCTCACCACCTCAAGGGGGCGAGCAGTACTTC.